The 21 T cell receptor beta chains presented below share a single source sample, sequenced in a study of blood T cell repertoires in COVID-19. Here immunoSEQ multiplex PCR was the method, and the copy in TCRdb shows in-frame clones only, minus some. The repertoire includes under 80,000 clones, about 80% of them detected once, and more than 30% sits in the top ten. Sequencing was done on a sample of peripheral blood. The source of these receptors is a human donor in a cohort sampled during active COVID-19.

As for this clone: The sample carries other DNA sequences with the same CDR3. The gene calls are TRBV5-1 and TRBJ2-2; 11 bases match TRBD2. CDR3 size: 16 residues. Germline values: CDR1 SGHRS, CDR2 YFSETQ. Trimming took 4 bases from V and 1 from J; bases not matched to a gene: 3. CDR3 sequence reads: CASSLGLAGNTGELFF. DNA of the CDR3: TGCGCCAGCAGCCTTGGACTAGCGGGGAACACCGGGGAGCTGTTTTTT.

The chain carries TRBV28 and TRBJ2-7, with D maybe TRBD1 (6 bases). This CDR3 comprises 14 residues. V was cut by 4 bases and J by 2 bases, with 12 bases left in between. Germline-derived CDR1 and CDR2 are MDHEN and SYDVKM. CDR3 in amino acids: CASSSGQFTYEQYF. The CDR3 DNA sequence: TGTGCCAGCAGTTCAGGACAGTTTACCTACGAGCAGTACTTC.

This chain uses TRBV7-3 with TRBJ2-2; the match to TRBD2 covers 14 bases. The CDR3 spans 16 residues. Germline V gene sequence: CDR1 SGHTA, CDR2 FQGTGA. With 6 bases clipped from V and 4 bases from J, the junction kept 4 bases outside the gene matches. CDR3 residues: CASRGLAGGGTGELFF. DNA for the CDR3: TGTGCCAGCAGAGGACTAGCGGGAGGAGGCACCGGGGAGCTGTTTTTT.

Only a few counts were recorded for this clone. The chain employs TRBV27 and TRBJ2-7, with 12 bases that match TRBD2. This CDR3 contains 15 residues. V lost 6 bases and J lost 4; bases outside the gene matches: 7. Per germline, CDR1 MNHEY and CDR2 SMNVEV (reference sequence). The CDR3 region has the DNA TGTGCCAGCAGGCTAGCGGGAGGGCCTCAGTACGAGCAGTACTTC. Its translation: CASRLAGGPQYEQYF.

The rearrangement uses TRBV5-1 and TRBJ2-7; a possible D gene is TRBD2 (6 bases). Germline CDR1 reads SGHRS; CDR2 reads YFSETQ. There are 15 residues in the CDR3. Between the trimmed V and J ends, which lost 4 bases and 2 bases, there was a span of 16 bases. The CDR3 bases are TGCGCCAGCAGCCCGCTGGGTAGGAGGGCCTACGAGCAGTACTTC. It yields the protein CASSPLGRRAYEQYF.

This clone has a handful of counts. The chain joins TRBV10-3 to TRBJ2-1; tentative D call: TRBD2 (6 bases). The V gene's germline CDR1 is ENHRY and CDR2 SYGVKD. This CDR3 is 17 amino acids long. Trimming left V 2 bases short and J 2 bases short, with 16 bases between. The CDR3 loop reads CAISEEPGAHTYNEQFF. DNA of the CDR3: TGTGCCATCAGTGAGGAGCCGGGAGCCCACACCTACAATGAGCAGTTCTTC.

The rearrangement links TRBV2 to TRBJ2-3, with D tentatively TRBD1 (6 bases). This CDR3 region has 14 residues. Germline CDR1 and CDR2: SNHLY and FYNNEI. V gave up 5 bases and J gave up 9 bases, with 18 bases separating them. In DNA form, the CDR3 reads TGTGCCAGCAGTTTCCGGGACACAATAGTAACGCAGTATTTT. Encoded protein: CASSFRDTIVTQYF.

This clone was detected only a few times. The chain carries TRBV29-1 and TRBJ1-1; D possibly corresponds to TRBD1 (6 bases). Per germline, CDR1 SQVTM and CDR2 ANQGSEA. This CDR3 spans 10 amino acids. V shed 7 bases and J shed 8 bases, with 11 bases lying between them. CDR3 in amino acids: CSDGGAEAFF. The CDR3 nucleotides read TGCAGCGACGGGGGGGCCGAAGCTTTCTTT. Full variable domain (outside the CDR3, taken from reference TRBV29-1 and TRBJ1-1): SAVISQKPSRDICQRGTSLTIQCQVDSQVTMMFWYRQQPGQSLTLIATANQGSEATYESGFVIDKFPISRPNLTFSTLTVSNMSPEDSSIYLCSDGGAEAFFGQGTRLTVV.

The V call is TRBV11-2, the J call TRBJ2-7; TRBD1 is a possible D gene (5 bases). Per germline, CDR1 SGHAT and CDR2 FQNNGV. The CDR3 is made up of 13 amino acids. V was pared by 5 bases and J by 8 bases, with 16 bases between. Here the CDR3 DNA reads TGTGCCAGCAGCCAGGGCCCAACTGGGAAGCAGTACTTC. Amino acids: CASSQGPTGKQYF.

V gene TRBV5-1 combines with J gene TRBJ2-1; TRBD2 matches 12 bases. Per the germline V gene, CDR1 is SGHRS and CDR2 is YFSETQ. The CDR3 is made up of 16 amino acids. V was clipped by 0 bases and J by 6 bases; unmatched bases: 4. This CDR3 reads CASSLAGTSGFNEQFF. In DNA form, the CDR3 reads TGCGCCAGCAGCTTGGCCGGGACTAGCGGGTTCAATGAGCAGTTCTTC.

This chain uses TRBV6-5 with TRBJ2-7; perhaps TRBD2 as D (6 bases). This CDR3 region has 14 residues. The V end lost 8 bases, the J end lost 2 bases, and 16 bases lay between the germline ends. CDR1 and CDR2 (germline): MNHEY, SVGAGI. In nucleotides, the CDR3 is TGTGCCAGCGCCGTCGGGAGCGAGACCTACGAGCAGTACTTC. The encoded protein is CASAVGSETYEQYF.

V usage is TRBV10-3 and J usage is TRBJ1-6, with D possibly being TRBD1 (6 bases). The CDR3 runs 14 residues. V was cut by 10 bases and J by 6 bases, with 16 bases left in between. Per germline, CDR1 ENHRY and CDR2 SYGVKD. The CDR3 DNA reads TGTGCCACCGCGGGGGGGGCCCCTAATTCACCCCTCCACTTT. This encodes CATAGGAPNSPLHF.

V and J are TRBV30 and TRBJ1-1; no definite D call. The CDR3 contains 15 residues. In germline, CDR1 is GTSNPN, CDR2 SVGIG (reference sequence). The V end lost 1 base, the J end lost 3 bases, and 15 bases lay between the germline ends. CDR3 amino acids: CAWSDITPFYTEAFF. The CDR3 DNA reads TGTGCCTGGAGTGACATAACACCGTTTTACACTGAAGCTTTCTTT.

The CDR3 DNA reads as TGTGCCAGCAGTTTAAGATGGGAGGATACGCAGTATTTT. Translating it yields CASSLRWEDTQYF. The chain carries TRBV27 and TRBJ2-3; D might be TRBD2 (5 bases). V dropped 2 bases and J dropped 6 bases, with 9 bases sitting between them. CDR1 and CDR2 from the germline V gene are MNHEY and SMNVEV (reference sequence). This CDR3 is 13 amino acids long.

The chain uses TRBV10-3 and TRBJ2-2; D not certain. Germline loops: CDR1 ENHRY, CDR2 SYGVKD. V shed 6 bases and J shed 8 bases, with 13 bases lying between them. The CDR3 spans 13 residues. CDR3 nucleotides: TGTGCCATCAGGGGCCCAACATCGGGGGAGCTGTTTTTT. Its protein is CAIRGPTSGELFF.

The V gene is TRBV27, the J gene TRBJ2-7; D may be TRBD2 (5 bases). The CDR3 runs 15 residues. Germline V gene data show CDR1 as MNHEY and CDR2 as SMNVEV (reference sequence). The V end was cut by 6 bases, the J end by 4 bases, with 19 bases between. CDR3 DNA: TGTGCCAGCAGGCCAAGAACGGATGGGAGATACGAGCAGTACTTC. Encoded protein: CASRPRTDGRYEQYF.

The J gene is TRBJ2-2, the V gene TRBV6-5; tentative D call: TRBD2 (5 bases). V dropped 4 bases and J dropped 2 bases, with 11 bases sitting between them. Looked up from germline, CDR1 is MNHEY and CDR2 is SVGAGI. There are 15 residues in the CDR3. This CDR3 is CASSSGMANTGELFF. In DNA form, the CDR3 reads TGTGCCAGCAGTTCGGGGATGGCAAACACCGGGGAGCTGTTTTTT.

The sample holds one count of this clone. The chain joins TRBV28 to TRBJ2-4; D is possibly TRBD1 (7 bases). This CDR3 has 14 residues. CDR1 is MDHEN and CDR2 is SYDVKM in the germline V gene. V gave up 5 bases and J gave up 9 bases, with 17 bases separating them. The chain's CDR3 is CASSVQGGSVIQYF. The CDR3 nucleotides read TGTGCCAGCAGTGTCCAGGGGGGCAGTGTCATTCAGTACTTC.

The chain has TRBV7-6 and TRBJ2-2; 7 nucleotides align to TRBD1. Germline CDR1 reads SGHVS; CDR2 reads FNYEAQ. The J segment lost 0 bases and the V segment lost 7 bases, leaving 5 bases of the junction unmatched. CDR3 length: 15 amino acids. The CDR3 loop reads CASTRGTANTGELFF. The DNA of the CDR3 is TGTGCCAGCACCCGAGGGACAGCGAACACCGGGGAGCTGTTTTTT.

This clone appeared a single time. The chain has TRBV7-8 and TRBJ1-2, with D possibly TRBD1 on 5 matching bases. CDR1 SGHVS and CDR2 FQNEAQ come from the germline V gene. There are 17 residues in the CDR3. Trimming pared 4 bases from V and 6 bases from J, leaving 24 bases between. CDR3 in amino acids: CASSSYPFWGGDNGYTF. The CDR3 DNA follows: TGTGCCAGCAGCTCCTACCCTTTTTGGGGCGGGGATAATGGCTACACCTTC. The whole variable domain, filled in from reference TRBV7-8 and TRBJ1-2, reads GAGVSQSPRYKVAKRGQDVALRCDPISGHVSLFWYQQALGQGPEFLTYFQNEAQLDKSGLPSDRFFAERPEGSVSTLKIQRTQQEDSAVYLCASSSYPFWGGDNGYTFGSGTRLTVV.

This clone appeared a few times. The chain has TRBV30 and TRBJ1-6, with D possibly being TRBD1 (6 bases). CDR1 and CDR2 from the germline V gene are GTSNPN and SVGIG (reference sequence). Trimming cost V 2 bases and J 6 bases, with 14 bases left between them. This CDR3 region has 15 residues. Here the CDR3 reads CAWSFTDRTNSPLHF. DNA for the CDR3: TGTGCCTGGAGTTTTACGGACAGAACTAATTCACCCCTCCACTTT.